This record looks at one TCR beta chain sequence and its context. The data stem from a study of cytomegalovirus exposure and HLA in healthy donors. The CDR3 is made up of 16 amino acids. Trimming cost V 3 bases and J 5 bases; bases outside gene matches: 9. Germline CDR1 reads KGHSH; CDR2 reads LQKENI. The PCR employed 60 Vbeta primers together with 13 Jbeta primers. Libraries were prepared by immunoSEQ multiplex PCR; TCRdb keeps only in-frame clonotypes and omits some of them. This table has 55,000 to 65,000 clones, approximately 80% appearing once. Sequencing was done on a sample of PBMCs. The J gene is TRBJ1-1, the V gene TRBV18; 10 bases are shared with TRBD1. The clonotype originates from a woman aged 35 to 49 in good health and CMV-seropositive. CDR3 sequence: CASSPPKTGGFTEAFF. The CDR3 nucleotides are TGTGCCAGCTCACCTCCCAAGACAGGGGGCTTTACTGAAGCTTTCTTT.